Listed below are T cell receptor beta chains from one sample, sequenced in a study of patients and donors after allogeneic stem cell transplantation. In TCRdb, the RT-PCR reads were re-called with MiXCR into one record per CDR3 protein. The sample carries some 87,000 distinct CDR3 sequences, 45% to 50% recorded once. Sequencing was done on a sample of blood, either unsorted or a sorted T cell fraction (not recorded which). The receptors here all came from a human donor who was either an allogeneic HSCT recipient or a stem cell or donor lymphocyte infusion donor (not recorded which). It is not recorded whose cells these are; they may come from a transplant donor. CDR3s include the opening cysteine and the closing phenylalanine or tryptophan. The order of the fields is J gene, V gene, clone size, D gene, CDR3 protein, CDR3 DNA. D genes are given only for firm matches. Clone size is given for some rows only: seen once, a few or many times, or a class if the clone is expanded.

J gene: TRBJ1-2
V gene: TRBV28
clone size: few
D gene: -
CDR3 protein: CASSRSPPLGYTF
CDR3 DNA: TGTGCCAGCAGTCGTAGTCCGCCACTCGGCTACACCTTC

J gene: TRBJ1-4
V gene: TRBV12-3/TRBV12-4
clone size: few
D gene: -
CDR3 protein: CASQRTGLYKLFF
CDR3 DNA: TGTGCCAGCCAGAGGACGGGGTTGTACAAACTGTTTTTT

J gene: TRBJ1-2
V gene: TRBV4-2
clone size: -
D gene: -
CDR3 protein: CASSQGDEGDNYGYTF
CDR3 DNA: TGTGCCAGCAGCCAAGGGGACGAAGGGGACAACTATGGCTACACCTTC

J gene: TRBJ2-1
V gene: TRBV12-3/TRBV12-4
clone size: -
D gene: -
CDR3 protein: CASSVSTHPPSEQFF
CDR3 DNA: TGTGCCAGCAGTGTCTCTACCCACCCTCCCAGTGAGCAGTTCTTC

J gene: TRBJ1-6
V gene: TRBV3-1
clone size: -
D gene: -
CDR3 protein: CASTKPGDNSPLHF
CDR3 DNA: TGTGCCAGCACCAAGCCAGGGGACAATTCACCCCTCCACTTT

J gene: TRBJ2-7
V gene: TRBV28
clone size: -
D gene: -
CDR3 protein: CASSTTGIYEQYF
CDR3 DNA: TGTGCCAGCAGTACTACAGGGATATACGAGCAGTACTTC

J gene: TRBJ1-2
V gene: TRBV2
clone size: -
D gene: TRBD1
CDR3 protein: CASSQNRGEDGYTF
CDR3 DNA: TGTGCCAGCAGTCAAAACAGGGGGGAGGATGGCTACACCTTC

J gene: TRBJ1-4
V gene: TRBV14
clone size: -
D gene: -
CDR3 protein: CASSRSFGGLLFF
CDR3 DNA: TGTGCCAGCAGCCGATCCTTCGGAGGCCTGCTGTTTTTT

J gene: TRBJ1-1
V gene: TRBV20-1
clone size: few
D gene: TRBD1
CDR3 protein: CSAGGQGGSEAFF
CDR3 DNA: TGCAGTGCGGGGGGACAGGGTGGTTCTGAAGCTTTCTTT

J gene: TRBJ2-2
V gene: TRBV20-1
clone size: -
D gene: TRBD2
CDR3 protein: CSAPGGTGELFF
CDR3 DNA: TGCAGTGCCCCGGGGGGCACCGGGGAGCTGTTTTTT

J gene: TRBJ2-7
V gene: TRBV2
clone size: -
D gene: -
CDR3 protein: CASSEFQLSSYEQYF
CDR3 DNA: TGTGCCAGCAGTGAATTTCAGCTGAGCTCCTACGAGCAGTACTTC

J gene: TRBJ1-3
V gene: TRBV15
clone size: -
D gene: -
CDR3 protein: CATSRGTGYSGNTIYF
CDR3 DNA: TGTGCCACCAGCAGGGGGACGGGATACTCTGGAAACACCATATATTTT

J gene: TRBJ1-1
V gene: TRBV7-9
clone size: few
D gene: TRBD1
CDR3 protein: CASSFETGGNTEAFF
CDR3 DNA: TGTGCCAGCAGCTTTGAGACAGGGGGGAACACTGAAGCTTTCTTT

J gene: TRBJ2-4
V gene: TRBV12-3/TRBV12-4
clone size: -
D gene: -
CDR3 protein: CASSPRGERDIQYF
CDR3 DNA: TGTGCCAGCAGTCCTAGGGGGGAAAGGGACATTCAGTACTTC

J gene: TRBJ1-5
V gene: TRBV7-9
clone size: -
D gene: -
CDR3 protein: CASSSGGAGQPQHF
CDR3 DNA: TGTGCCAGCAGCTCGGGGGGCGCGGGTCAGCCCCAGCATTTT

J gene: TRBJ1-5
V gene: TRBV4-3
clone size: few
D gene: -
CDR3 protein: CASSQEWDQPQHF
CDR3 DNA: TGCGCCAGCAGCCAAGAGTGGGATCAGCCCCAGCATTTT

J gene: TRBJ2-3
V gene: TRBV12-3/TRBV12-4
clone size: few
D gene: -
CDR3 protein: CASSFRGSTDTQYF
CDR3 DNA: TGTGCCAGCAGTTTCCGAGGGAGTACAGATACGCAGTATTTT

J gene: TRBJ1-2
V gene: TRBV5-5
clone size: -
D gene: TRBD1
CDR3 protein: CASSQEGDRRTIYGYTF
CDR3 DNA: TGTGCCAGCAGCCAAGAGGGGGACAGGAGAACCATCTATGGCTACACCTTC

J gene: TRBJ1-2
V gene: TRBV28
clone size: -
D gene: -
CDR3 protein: CASRHNRDGEGYTF
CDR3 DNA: TGTGCCAGCAGACATAACAGGGATGGTGAAGGCTACACCTTC

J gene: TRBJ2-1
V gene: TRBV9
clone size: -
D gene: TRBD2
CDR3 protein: CASSVESGGYNEQFF
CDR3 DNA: TGTGCCAGCAGCGTAGAAAGCGGGGGGTACAATGAGCAGTTCTTC

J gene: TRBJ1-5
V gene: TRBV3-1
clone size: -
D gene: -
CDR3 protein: CASSSKTGGGNQPQHF
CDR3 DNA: TGTGCCAGCAGCTCCAAGACGGGCGGCGGCAATCAGCCCCAGCATTTT

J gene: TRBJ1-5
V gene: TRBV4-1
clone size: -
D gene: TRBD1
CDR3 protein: CASSTTGPSNQPQHF
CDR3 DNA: TGCGCCAGCAGCACGACAGGGCCTAGCAATCAGCCCCAGCATTTT

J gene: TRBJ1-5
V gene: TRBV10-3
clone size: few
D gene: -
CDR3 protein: CAISTEGNDQPQHF
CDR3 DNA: TGTGCCATCAGCACGGAGGGAAATGATCAGCCCCAGCATTTT